A single T cell receptor (beta chain) is shown here with its context. Its antigen is not known. CDR1 and CDR2 (germline): SGDLS, YYNGEE. V lost 8 bases and J 0 bases, leaving 15 bases between the germline ends. CDR3 length: 14 amino acids. Molecules of cDNA were individually given unique molecular identifiers that were attached to them. TCRdb redid the calling of the 5' RACE reads with MiXCR, one entry per CDR3 protein. The sample includes around 30,000 distinct CDR3 sequences, approximately 3.9% of them seen just once. This entry belongs to a study of early T cells in non-severe SARS-CoV-2 infection. Turning to the study itself: Chains stayed unpaired after sequencing of bulk RNA from unsorted whole blood. Overall study results and limits: Sequences matched to VDJdb favored anti-spike CD8 responses, while private and CD4 specificities were missed.

J is TRBJ2-7 and V is TRBV9; tentatively, D is TRBD1 or TRBD2 (6 bases each). Material for sequencing was whole blood. This sequence originates from an adult who was a healthcare worker with PCR-confirmed SARS-CoV-2 infection or an uninfected control (not recorded which). DNA for the CDR3: TGTGCCAGTGGGAGGACAGTAAGCTCCTACGAGCAGTACTTC. This codes for CASGRTVSSYEQYF.